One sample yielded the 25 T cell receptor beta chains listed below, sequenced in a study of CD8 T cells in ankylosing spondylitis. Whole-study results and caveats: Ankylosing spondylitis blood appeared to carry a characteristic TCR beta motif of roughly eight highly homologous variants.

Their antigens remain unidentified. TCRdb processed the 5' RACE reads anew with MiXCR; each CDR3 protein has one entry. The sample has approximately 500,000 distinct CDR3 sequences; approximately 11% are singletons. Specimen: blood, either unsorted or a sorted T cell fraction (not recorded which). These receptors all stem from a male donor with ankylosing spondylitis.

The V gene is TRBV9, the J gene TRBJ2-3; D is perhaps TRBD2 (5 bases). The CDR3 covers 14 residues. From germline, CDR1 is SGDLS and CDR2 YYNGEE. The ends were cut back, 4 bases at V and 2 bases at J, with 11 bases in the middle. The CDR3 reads CASSPYRDTDTQYF. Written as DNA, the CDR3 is TGTGCCAGCAGCCCCTATCGGGACACAGATACGCAGTATTTT.

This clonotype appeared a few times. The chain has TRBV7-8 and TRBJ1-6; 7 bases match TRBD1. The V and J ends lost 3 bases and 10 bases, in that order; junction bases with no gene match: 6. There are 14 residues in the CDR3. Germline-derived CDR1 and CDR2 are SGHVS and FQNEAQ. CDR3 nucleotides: TGTGCCAGCAGCTTGACGGGACAGACCTCACCCCTCCACTTT. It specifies CASSLTGQTSPLHF.

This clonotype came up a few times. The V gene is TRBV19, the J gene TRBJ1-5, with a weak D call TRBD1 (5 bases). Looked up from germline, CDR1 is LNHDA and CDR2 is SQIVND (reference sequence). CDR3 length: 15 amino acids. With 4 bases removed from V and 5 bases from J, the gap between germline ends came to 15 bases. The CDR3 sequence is CASSNWGVGDQPQHF. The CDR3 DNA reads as TGTGCCAGTAGTAACTGGGGGGTTGGTGATCAGCCCCAGCATTTT.

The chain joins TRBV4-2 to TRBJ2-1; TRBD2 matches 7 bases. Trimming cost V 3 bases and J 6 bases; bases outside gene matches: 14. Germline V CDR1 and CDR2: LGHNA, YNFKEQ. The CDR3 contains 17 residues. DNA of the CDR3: TGTGCCAGCAGCCAGTCCTCTGGCGGGAGATCTGGCAATGAGCAGTTCTTC. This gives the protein CASSQSSGGRSGNEQFF.

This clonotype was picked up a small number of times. The CDR3 region is CASVGAHPQLYEQYV. DNA for the CDR3: TGTGCCAGCGTAGGGGCCCATCCCCAATTATACGAGCAGTACGTC. This rearrangement joins TRBV21-1 to TRBJ2-7; TRBD2, the table's D call, lacks a check against the DNA. TRBV21-1 is an annotated pseudogene. This CDR3 spans 15 amino acids.

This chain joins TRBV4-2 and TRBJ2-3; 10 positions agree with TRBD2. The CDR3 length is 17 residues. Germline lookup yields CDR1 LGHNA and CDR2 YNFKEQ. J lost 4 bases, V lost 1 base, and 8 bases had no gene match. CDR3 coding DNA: TGTGCCAGCAGCCAAGGGGAAGGAGCGGGAGGGGCAGATACGCAGTATTTT. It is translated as CASSQGEGAGGADTQYF.

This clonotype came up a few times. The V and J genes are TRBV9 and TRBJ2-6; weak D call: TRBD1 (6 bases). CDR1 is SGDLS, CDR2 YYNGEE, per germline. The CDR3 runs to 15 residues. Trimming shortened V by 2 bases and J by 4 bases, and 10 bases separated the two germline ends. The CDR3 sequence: CASSVRGLGANVLTF. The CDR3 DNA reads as TGTGCCAGCAGCGTCAGGGGCCTGGGGGCCAACGTCCTGACTTTC.

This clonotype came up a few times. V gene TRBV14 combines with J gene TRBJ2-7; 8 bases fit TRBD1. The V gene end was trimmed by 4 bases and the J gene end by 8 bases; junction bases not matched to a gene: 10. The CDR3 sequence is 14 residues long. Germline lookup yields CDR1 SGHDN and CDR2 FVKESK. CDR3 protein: CASSPRVQGAQQYF. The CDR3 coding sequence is TGTGCCAGCAGCCCACGAGTTCAGGGGGCCCAGCAGTACTTC.

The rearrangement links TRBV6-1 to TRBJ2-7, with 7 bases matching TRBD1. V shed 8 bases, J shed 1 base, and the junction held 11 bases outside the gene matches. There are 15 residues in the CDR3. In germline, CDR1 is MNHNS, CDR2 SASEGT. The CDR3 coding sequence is TGTGCCAGCTCCCCCCACCTGACAGGGTCCTACGAGCAGTACTTC. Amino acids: CASSPHLTGSYEQYF.

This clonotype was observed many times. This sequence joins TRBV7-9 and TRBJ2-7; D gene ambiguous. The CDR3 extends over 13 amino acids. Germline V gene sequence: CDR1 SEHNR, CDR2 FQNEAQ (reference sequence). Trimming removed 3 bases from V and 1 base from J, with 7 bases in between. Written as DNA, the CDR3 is TGTGCCAGCAGCTTTGTGCTTTCCTACGAGCAGTACTTC. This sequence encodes CASSFVLSYEQYF.

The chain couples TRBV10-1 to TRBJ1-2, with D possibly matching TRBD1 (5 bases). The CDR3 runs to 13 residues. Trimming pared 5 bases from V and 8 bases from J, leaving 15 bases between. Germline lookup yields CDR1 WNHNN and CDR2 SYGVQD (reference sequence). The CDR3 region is CASSLDTSGGYTF. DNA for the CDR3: TGCGCCAGCAGTTTGGACACCTCCGGAGGCTACACCTTC.

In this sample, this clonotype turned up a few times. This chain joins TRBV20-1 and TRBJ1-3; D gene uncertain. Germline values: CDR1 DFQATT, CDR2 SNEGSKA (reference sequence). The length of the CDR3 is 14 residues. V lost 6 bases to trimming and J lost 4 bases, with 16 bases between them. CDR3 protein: CSADPDPGGNTIYF. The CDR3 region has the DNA TGCAGTGCCGACCCGGACCCGGGGGGAAACACCATATATTTT.

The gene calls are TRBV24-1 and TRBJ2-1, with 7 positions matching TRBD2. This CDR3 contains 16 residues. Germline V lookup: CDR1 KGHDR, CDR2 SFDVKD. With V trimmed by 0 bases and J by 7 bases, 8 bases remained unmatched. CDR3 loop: CATSDLASGQRNEQFF. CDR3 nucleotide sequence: TGTGCCACCAGTGATTTGGCTAGCGGCCAGAGGAATGAGCAGTTCTTC.

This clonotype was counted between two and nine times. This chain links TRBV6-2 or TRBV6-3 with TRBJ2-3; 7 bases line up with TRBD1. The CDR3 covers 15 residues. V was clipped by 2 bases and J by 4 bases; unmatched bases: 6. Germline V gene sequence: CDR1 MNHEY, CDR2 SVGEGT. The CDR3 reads CASSYARQGPDTQYF. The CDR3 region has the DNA TGTGCCAGCAGTTACGCAAGACAGGGCCCAGATACGCAGTATTTT.

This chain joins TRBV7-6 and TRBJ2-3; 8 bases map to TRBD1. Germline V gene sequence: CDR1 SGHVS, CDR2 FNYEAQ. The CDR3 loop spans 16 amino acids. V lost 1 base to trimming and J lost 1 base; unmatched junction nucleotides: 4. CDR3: CASSLDEQGGTDTQYF. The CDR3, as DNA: TGTGCCAGCAGCTTAGATGAACAGGGGGGCACAGATACGCAGTATTTT.

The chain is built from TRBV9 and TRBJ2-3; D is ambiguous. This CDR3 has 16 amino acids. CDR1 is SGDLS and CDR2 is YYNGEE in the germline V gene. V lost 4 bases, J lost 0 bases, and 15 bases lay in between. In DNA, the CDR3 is TGTGCCAGCAGCATAACAGACGACTCTAGCACAGATACGCAGTATTTT. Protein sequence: CASSITDDSSTDTQYF.

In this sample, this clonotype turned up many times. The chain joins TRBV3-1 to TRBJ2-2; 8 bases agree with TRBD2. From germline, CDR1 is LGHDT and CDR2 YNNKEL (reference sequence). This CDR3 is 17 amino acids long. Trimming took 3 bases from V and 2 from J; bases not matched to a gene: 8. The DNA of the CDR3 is TGTGCCAGCAGCCACCGCCCGGGACTAGACAACACCGGGGAGCTGTTTTTT. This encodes CASSHRPGLDNTGELFF.

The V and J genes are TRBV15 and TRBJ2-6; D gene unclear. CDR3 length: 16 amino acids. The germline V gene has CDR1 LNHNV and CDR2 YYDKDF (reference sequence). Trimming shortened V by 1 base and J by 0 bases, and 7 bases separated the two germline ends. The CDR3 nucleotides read TGTGCCACCAGCAGAGGCCAAACCTCTGGGGCCAACGTCCTGACTTTC. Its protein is CATSRGQTSGANVLTF. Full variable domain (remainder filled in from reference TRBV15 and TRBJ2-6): DAMVIQNPRYQVTQFGKPVTLSCSQTLNHNVMYWYQQKSSQAPKLLFHYYDKDFNNEADTPDNFQSRRPNTSFCFLDIRSPGLGDTAMYLCATSRGQTSGANVLTFGAGSRLTVL.

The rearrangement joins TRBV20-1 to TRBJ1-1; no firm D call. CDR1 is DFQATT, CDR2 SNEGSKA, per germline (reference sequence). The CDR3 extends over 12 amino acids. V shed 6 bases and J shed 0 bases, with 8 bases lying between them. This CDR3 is CSAKVLNTEAFF. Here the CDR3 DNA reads TGCAGTGCCAAAGTGTTGAACACTGAAGCTTTCTTT.

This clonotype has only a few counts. This chain's CDR3 is CSARPWREGTDTQYF. The DNA for the CDR3 is TGCAGTGCTAGACCCTGGCGGGAGGGCACAGATACGCAGTATTTT. The chain uses TRBV20-1 and TRBJ2-3; 8 bases fit TRBD2. Unmatched junction bases numbered 5, after V lost 2 bases and J lost 1 base. Germline V gene data show CDR1 as DFQATT and CDR2 as SNEGSKA (reference sequence). The CDR3 sequence is 15 residues long.

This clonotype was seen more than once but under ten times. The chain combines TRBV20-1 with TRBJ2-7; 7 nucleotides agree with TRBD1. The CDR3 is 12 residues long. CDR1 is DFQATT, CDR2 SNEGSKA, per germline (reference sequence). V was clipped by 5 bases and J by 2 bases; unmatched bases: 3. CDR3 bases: TGCAGTGCTTGGGACAGAGCCTACGAGCAGTACTTC. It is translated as CSAWDRAYEQYF.

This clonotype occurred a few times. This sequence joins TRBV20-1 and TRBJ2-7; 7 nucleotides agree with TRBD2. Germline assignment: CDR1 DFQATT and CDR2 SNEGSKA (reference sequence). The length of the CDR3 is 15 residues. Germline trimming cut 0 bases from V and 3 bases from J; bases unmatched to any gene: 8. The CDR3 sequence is CSARDSSGADYEQYF. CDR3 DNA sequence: TGCAGTGCTAGAGATTCTAGCGGAGCTGACTACGAGCAGTACTTC.

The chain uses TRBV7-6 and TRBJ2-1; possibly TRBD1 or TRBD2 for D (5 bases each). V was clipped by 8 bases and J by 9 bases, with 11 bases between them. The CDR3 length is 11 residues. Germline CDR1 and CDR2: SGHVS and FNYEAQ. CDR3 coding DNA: TGTGCCAGCCCCTGTGGGGGTGAGCAGTTCTTC. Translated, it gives CASPCGGEQFF.

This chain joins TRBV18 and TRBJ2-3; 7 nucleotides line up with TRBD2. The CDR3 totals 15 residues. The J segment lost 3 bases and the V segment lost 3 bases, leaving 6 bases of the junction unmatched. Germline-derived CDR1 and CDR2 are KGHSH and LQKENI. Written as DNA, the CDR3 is TGTGCCAGCTCACCCCCGGTAGCGGGTACAGATACGCAGTATTTT. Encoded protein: CASSPPVAGTDTQYF.

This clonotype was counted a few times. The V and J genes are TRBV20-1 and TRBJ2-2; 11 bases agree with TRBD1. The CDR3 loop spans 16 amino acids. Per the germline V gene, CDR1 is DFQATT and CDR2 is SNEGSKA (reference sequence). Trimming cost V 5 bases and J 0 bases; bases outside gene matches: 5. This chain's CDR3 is CSAAGTGGSNTGELFF. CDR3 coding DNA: TGCAGTGCTGCCGGGACAGGGGGATCGAACACCGGGGAGCTGTTTTTT.